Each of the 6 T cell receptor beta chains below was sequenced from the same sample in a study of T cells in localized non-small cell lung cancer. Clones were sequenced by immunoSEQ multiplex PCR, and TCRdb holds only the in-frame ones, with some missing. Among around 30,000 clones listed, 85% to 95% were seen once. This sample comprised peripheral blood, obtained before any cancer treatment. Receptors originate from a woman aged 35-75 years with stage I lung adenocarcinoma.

CDR3 sequence: CATSQGGWSGYTF. The CDR3 DNA is TGTGCCACCAGCCAAGGGGGCTGGTCAGGCTACACCTTC. This chain connects TRBV15 to TRBJ1-2; TRBD1 agrees at 7 bases. The V gene's germline CDR1 is LNHNV and CDR2 YYDKDF (reference sequence). The CDR3 totals 13 residues. V was clipped by 5 bases and J by 8 bases; unmatched bases: 8.

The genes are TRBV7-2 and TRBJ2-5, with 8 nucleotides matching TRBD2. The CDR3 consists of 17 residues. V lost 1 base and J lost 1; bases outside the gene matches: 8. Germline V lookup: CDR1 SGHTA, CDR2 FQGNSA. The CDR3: CASSLGSLAGGQETQYF. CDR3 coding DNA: TGTGCCAGCAGCTTAGGTTCTCTAGCGGGCGGCCAAGAGACCCAGTACTTC.

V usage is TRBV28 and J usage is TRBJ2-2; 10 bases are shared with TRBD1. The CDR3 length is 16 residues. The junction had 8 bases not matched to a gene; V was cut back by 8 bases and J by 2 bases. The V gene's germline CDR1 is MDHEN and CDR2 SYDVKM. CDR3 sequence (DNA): TGTGCCAGCCGATCCGGGACAGGGGTCAACACCGGGGAGCTGTTTTTT. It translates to CASRSGTGVNTGELFF.

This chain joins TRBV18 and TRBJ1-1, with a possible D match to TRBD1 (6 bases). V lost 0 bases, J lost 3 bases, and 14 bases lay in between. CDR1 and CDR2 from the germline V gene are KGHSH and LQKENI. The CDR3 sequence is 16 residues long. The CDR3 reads CASSPPGGRGDTEAFF. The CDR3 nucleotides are TGTGCCAGCTCACCACCGGGGGGGCGTGGGGACACTGAAGCTTTCTTT.

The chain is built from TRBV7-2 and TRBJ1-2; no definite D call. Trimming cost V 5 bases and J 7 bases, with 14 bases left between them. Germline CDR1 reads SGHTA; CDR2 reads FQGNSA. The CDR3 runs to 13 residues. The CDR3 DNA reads TGTGCCAGCAGCCTCGGACCGAACAGTGGCTACACCTTC. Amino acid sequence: CASSLGPNSGYTF.

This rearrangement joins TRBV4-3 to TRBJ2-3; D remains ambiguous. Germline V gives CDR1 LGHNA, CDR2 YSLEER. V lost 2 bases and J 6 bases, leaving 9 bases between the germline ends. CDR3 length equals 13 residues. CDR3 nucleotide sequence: TGCGCCAGCAGCCAACGATGGGGTGATACGCAGTATTTT. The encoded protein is CASSQRWGDTQYF.